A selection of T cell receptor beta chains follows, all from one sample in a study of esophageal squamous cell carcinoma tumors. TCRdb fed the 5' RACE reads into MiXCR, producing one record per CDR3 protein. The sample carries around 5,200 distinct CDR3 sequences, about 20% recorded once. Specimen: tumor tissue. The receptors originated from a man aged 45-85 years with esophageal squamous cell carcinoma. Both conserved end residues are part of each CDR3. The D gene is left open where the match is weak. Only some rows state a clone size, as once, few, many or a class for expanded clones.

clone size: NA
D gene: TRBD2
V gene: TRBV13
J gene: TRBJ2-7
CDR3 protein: CASSSIGASGGYEQYF
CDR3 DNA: TGTGCCAGCAGCTCGATCGGGGCGAGCGGGGGATACGAGCAGTACTTC

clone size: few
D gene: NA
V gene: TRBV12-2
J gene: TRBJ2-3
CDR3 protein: CASRLRENTQYF
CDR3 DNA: TGTGCAAGTCGCTTACGAGAAAATACGCAGTATTTT

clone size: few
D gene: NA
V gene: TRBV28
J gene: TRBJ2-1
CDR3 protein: CATWGRVTGWFF
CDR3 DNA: TGTGCCACTTGGGGCAGAGTCACCGGGTGGTTCTTC

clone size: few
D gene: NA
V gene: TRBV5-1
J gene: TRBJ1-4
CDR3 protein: CASSSNSLTNEKLFF
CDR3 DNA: TGCGCCAGCAGCTCAAACAGCCTAACTAATGAAAAACTGTTTTTT

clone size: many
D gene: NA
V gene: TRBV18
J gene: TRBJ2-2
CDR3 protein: CASSPGPSGTNTGELFF
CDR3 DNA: TGTGCCAGCTCACCGGGGCCCTCAGGCACGAACACCGGGGAGCTGTTTTTT

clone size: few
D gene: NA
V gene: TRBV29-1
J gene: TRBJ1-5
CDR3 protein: CSVGVGGNSNQPQHF
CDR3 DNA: TGCAGCGTAGGCGTTGGGGGGAATAGCAATCAGCCCCAGCATTTT

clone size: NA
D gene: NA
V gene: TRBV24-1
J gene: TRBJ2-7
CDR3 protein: CATDPTGKSLGQYF
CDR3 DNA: TGTGCCACCGACCCTACGGGGAAATCCCTAGGGCAGTACTTC

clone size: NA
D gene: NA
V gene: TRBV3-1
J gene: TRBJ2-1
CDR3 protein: CASSQEGRAHNEQFF
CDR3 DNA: TGTGCCAGCAGCCAAGAAGGACGGGCTCACAATGAGCAGTTCTTC

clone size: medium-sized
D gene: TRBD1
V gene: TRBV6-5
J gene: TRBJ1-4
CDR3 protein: CASKLPGGEKLFF
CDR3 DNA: TGTGCCAGCAAGCTTCCAGGGGGTGAAAAACTGTTTTTT

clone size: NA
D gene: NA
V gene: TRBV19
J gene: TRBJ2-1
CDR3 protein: CASSQGGVEQFF
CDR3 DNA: TGTGCCAGTAGTCAGGGGGGCGTTGAGCAGTTCTTC

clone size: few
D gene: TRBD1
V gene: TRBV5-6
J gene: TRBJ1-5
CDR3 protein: CASSSDRDNQPQHF
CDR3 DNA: TGTGCCAGCAGCTCGGACAGGGACAATCAGCCCCAGCATTTT

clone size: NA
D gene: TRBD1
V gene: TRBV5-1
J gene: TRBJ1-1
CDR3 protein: CASSLSLRGQVRVNTEAFF
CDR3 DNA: TGCGCCAGCAGCTTGTCGTTAAGGGGACAGGTGAGGGTGAACACTGAAGCTTTCTTT

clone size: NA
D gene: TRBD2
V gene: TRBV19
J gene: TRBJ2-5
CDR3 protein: CASSIDLSGSGETQYF
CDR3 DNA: TGTGCCAGTAGTATAGACCTTAGCGGGAGCGGAGAGACCCAGTACTTC

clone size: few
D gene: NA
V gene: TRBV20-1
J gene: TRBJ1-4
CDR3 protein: CSVPWVGQSNEKLFF
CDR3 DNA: TGCAGTGTACCCTGGGTTGGGCAGTCTAATGAAAAACTGTTTTTT

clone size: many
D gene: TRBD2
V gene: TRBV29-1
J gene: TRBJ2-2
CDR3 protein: CSVEDRSLAGETGELFF
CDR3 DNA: TGCAGCGTTGAAGACCGATCACTAGCGGGAGAGACCGGGGAGCTGTTTTTT

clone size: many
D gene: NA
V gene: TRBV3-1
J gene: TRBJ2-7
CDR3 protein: CASSHTVSYEQYF
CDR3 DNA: TGTGCCAGCAGCCATACGGTCTCCTACGAGCAGTACTTC

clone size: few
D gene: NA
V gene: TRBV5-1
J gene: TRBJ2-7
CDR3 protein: CASSLGWLGYEQYF
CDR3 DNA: TGCGCCAGCAGCTTGGGGTGGCTTGGCTACGAGCAGTACTTC

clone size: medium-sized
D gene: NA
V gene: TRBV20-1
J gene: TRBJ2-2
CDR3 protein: CSARKDGNTGELFF
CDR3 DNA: TGCAGTGCCCGTAAGGATGGGAACACCGGGGAGCTGTTTTTT

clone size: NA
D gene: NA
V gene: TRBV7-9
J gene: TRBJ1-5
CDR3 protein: CASTTGGVGQPQHF
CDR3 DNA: TGTGCCAGCACCACCGGGGGCGTCGGACAGCCCCAGCATTTT

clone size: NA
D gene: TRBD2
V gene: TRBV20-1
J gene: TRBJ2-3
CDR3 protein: CSARKERGLAGGDTQYF
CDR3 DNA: TGCAGTGCCAGAAAAGAGAGGGGGCTAGCGGGAGGAGATACGCAGTATTTT

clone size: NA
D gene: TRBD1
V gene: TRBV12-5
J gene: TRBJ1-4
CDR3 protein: CASGPGQAGEKLFF
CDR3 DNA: TGTGCTAGTGGTCCCGGACAGGCCGGGGAAAAACTGTTTTTT

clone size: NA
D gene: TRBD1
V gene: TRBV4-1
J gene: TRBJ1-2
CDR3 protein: CASSRTGAYGYTF
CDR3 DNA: TGCGCCAGCAGCAGGACAGGGGCCTATGGCTACACCTTC

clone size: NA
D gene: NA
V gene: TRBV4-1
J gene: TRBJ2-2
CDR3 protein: CASSPTRGTITGELFF
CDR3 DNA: TGCGCCAGCAGCCCAACCCGAGGGACCATCACCGGGGAGCTGTTTTTT

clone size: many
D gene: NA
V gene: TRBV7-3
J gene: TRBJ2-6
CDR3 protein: CASSRQSSGANVLTF
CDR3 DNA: TGTGCCAGCAGCCGACAGAGCTCTGGGGCCAACGTCCTGACTTTC

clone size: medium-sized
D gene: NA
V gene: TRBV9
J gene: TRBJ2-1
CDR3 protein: CASSVAPSVDEQFF
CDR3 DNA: TGTGCCAGCAGCGTAGCTCCTAGCGTCGATGAGCAGTTCTTC

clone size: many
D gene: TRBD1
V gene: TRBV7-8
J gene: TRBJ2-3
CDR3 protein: CAAGTGFVNTQYF
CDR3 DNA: TGTGCCGCCGGGACAGGGTTTGTAAATACGCAGTATTTT

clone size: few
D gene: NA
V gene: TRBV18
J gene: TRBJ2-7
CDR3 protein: CASSPLKIMGEGYEQYF
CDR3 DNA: TGTGCCAGCTCACCCTTGAAAATAATGGGAGAGGGGTACGAGCAGTACTTC

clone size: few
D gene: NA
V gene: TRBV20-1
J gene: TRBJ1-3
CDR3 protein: CSARGAVGNTIYF
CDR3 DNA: TGCAGTGCTAGAGGGGCGGTAGGAAACACCATATATTTT

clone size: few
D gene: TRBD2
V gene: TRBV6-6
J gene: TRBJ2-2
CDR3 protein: CASRTSLAGGHTGELFF
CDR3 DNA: TGTGCCAGCAGAACCTCCCTAGCGGGAGGACACACCGGGGAGCTGTTTTTT

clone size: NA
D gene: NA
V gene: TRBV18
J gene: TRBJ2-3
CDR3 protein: CASSPTLGLAGTDTQYF
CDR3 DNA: TGTGCCAGCTCACCCACCCTGGGCTTGGCGGGCACAGATACGCAGTATTTT

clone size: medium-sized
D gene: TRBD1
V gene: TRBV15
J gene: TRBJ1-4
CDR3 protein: CATSRPDRGNEKLFF
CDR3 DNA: TGTGCCACCAGCAGACCTGACAGGGGTAATGAAAAACTGTTTTTT

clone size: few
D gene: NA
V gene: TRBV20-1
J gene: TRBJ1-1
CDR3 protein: CSASDQNTEAFF
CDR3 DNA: TGCAGTGCTAGTGACCAGAACACTGAAGCTTTCTTT

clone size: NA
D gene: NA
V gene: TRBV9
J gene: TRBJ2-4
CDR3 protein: CASSVGPDLGGIQYF
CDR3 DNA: TGTGCCAGCAGCGTAGGCCCGGACCTGGGCGGCATTCAGTACTTC

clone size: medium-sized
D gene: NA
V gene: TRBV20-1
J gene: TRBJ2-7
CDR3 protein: CSASIRGFGEQYF
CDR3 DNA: TGCAGTGCTAGTATTCGGGGGTTTGGCGAGCAGTACTTC

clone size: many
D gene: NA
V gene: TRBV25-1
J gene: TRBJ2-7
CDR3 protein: CASSDGSFPYEQYF
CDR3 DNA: TGTGCCAGCAGTGATGGCAGCTTCCCCTACGAGCAGTACTTC

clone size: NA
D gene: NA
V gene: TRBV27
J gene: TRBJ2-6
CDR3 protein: CASSLGGGGANVLTF
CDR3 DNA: TGTGCCAGCAGTTTAGGGGGAGGTGGGGCCAACGTCCTGACTTTC

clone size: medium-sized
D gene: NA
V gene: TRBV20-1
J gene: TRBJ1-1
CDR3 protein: CSANTQAFF
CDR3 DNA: TGCAGTGCTAATACCCAAGCTTTCTTT

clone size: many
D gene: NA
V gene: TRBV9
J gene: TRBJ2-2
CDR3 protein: CASSPWPGELFF
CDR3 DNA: TGTGCCAGCAGCCCGTGGCCCGGGGAGCTGTTTTTT

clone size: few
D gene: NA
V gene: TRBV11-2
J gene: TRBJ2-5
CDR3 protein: CASSPHWLNQETQYF
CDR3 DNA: TGTGCCAGCAGCCCTCATTGGCTGAACCAAGAGACCCAGTACTTC

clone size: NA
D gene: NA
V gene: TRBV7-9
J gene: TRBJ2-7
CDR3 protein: CASSLAGIHEQYF
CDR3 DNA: TGTGCCAGCAGCTTAGCGGGGATCCACGAGCAGTACTTC

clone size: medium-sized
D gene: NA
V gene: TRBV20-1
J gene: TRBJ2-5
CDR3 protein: CSAPRQGKETQYF
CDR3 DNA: TGCAGTGCTCCTCGCCAGGGCAAAGAGACCCAGTACTTC

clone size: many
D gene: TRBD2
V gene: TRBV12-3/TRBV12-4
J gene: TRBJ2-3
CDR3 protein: CASSILAGGDTQYF
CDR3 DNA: TGTGCCAGCAGTATTTTAGCGGGAGGAGATACGCAGTATTTT

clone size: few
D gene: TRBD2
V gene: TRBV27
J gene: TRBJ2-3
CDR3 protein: CASSARTSGAVLTQYF
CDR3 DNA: TGTGCCAGCAGTGCCCGGACTAGCGGGGCGGTGCTTACGCAGTATTTT

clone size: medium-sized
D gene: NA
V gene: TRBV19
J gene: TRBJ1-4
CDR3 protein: CASGEQETEKLFF
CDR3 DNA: TGTGCCAGTGGGGAACAGGAGACTGAAAAACTGTTTTTT

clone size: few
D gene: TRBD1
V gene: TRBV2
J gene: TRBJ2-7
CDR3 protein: CASRDRGSYEQYF
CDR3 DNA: TGTGCCAGCCGGGACAGGGGGTCCTACGAGCAGTACTTC

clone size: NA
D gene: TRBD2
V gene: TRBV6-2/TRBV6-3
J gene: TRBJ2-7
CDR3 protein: CATKATSGIREQYF
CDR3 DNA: TGTGCCACCAAGGCGACTAGCGGGATTCGAGAGCAGTACTTC

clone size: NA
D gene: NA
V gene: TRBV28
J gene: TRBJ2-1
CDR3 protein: CASSPSNEQFF
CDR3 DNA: TGTGCCAGCAGTCCTTCCAATGAGCAGTTCTTC

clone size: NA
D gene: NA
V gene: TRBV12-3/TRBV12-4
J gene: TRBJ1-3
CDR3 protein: CASSFMVSGNTIYF
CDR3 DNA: TGTGCCAGCAGTTTTATGGTGTCTGGAAACACCATATATTTT

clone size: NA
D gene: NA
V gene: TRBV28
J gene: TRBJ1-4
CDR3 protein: CASSQEKLFF
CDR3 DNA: TGTGCCAGCAGCCAGGAAAAACTGTTTTTT

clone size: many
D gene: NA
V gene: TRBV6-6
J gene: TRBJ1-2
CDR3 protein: CASSQTRENLMGYTF
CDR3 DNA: TGTGCCAGCAGTCAAACTCGGGAGAACTTGATGGGCTACACCTTC

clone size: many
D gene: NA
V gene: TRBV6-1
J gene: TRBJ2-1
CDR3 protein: CAAHPGVGNEQFF
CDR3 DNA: TGTGCCGCCCACCCCGGGGTGGGTAATGAGCAGTTCTTC

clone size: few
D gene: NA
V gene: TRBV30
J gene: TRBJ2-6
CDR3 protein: CAWTVRSGANVLTF
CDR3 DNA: TGTGCCTGGACCGTCCGCTCTGGGGCCAACGTCCTGACTTTC

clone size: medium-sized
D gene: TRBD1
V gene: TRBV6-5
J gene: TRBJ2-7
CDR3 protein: CASSYWGTGFNEQYF
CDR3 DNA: TGTGCCAGCAGTTACTGGGGGACAGGGTTCAACGAGCAGTACTTC

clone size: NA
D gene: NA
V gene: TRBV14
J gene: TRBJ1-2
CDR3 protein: CASSQSGRHGYTF
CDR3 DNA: TGTGCCAGCAGCCAATCGGGGAGGCATGGCTACACCTTC

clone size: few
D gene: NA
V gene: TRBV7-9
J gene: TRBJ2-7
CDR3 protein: CASSSSHEQYF
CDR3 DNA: TGTGCCAGCAGCTCCTCCCACGAGCAGTACTTC

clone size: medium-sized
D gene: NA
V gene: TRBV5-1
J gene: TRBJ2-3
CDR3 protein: CASSLTDTQYF
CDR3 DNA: TGCGCCAGCAGCTTAACAGATACGCAGTATTTT

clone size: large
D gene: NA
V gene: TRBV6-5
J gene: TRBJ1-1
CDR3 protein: CASSYDPGHIAFF
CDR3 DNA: TGTGCCAGCAGTTACGATCCGGGACACATAGCTTTCTTT

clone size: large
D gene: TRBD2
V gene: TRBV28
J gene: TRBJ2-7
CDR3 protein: CASRGRISGKTYEQYF
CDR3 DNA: TGTGCCAGCAGGGGTAGAATTAGCGGGAAAACCTACGAGCAGTACTTC

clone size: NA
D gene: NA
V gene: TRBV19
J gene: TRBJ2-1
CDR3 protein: CTSSFLDSRVPNEQFF
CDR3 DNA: TGTACCAGTAGTTTCCTGGACAGTCGGGTGCCCAATGAGCAGTTCTTC